This T cell receptor beta chain was recorded in a study of blood T cell repertoires in COVID-19. Background on the study: Acute and convalescent COVID-19 specimens originated in the United States, Italy and Spain.

The authors' processing: By means of reference gene primer amplification, nucleated cell counts were estimated. Libraries were prepared by immunoSEQ multiplex PCR; TCRdb keeps only in-frame clonotypes and omits some of them. That table supplies the V and J calls and clone size; D and trimming were determined from the DNA. This table has more than 150,000 clones, around 90% appearing once. The CDR3 spans 15 residues. Looked up from germline, CDR1 is MNHEY and CDR2 is SVGEGT. V gave up 6 bases and J gave up 1 base; unmatched junction bases: 5. In Seattle, patients joined the study during active infection and were tracked longitudinally.

The chain is built from TRBV6-2 or TRBV6-3 and TRBJ1-1, with 10 bases identical to TRBD1. Sample: peripheral blood. The TCR was taken from a man aged 55 to 70 with COVID-19, enrolled during active disease. The CDR3 is CASSRQGAKNTEAFF. CDR3 sequence (DNA): TGTGCCAGCAGCCGACAGGGGGCCAAGAACACTGAAGCTTTCTTT.